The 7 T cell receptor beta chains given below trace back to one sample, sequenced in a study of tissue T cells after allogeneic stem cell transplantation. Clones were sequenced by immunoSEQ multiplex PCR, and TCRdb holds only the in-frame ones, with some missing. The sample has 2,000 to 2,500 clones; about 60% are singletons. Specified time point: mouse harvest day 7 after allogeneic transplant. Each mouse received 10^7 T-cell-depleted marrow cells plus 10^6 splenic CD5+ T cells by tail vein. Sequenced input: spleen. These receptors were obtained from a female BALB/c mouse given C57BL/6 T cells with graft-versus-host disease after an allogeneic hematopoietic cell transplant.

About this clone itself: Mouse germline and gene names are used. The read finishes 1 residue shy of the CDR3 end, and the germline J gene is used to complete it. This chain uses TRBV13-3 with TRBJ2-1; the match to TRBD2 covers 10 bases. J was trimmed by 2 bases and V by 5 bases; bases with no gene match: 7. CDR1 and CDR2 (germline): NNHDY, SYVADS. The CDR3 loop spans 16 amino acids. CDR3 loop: CASRPLTGGHYAEQFF. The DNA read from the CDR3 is TGTGCCAGCAGACCCCTGACTGGGGGGCACTATGCTGAGCAGTTC.

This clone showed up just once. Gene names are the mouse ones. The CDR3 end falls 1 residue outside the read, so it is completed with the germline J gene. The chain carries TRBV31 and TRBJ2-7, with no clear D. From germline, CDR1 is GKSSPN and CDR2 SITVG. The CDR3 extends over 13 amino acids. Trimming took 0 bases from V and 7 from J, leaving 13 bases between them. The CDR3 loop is CAWSLSGAREQYF. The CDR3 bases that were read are TGTGCCTGGAGTCTCTCGGGCGCGAGAGAACAGTAC. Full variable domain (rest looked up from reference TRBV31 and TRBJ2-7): AQTIHQWPVAEIKAVGSPLSLGCTIKGKSSPNLYWYWQATGGTLQQLFYSITVGQVESVVQLNLSASRPKDDQFILSTEKLLLSHSGFYLCAWSLSGAREQYFGPGTRLTVL.

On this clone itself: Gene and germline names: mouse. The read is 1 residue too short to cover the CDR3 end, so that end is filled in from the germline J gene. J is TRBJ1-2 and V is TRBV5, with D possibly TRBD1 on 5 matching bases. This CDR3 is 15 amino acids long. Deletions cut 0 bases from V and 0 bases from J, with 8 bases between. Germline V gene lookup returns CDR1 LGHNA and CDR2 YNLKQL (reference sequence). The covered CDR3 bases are TGTGCCAGCAGCCAAGATTCCAGGGCAAACTCCGACTACACC. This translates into CASSQDSRANSDYT. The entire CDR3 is CASSQDSRANSDYTF.

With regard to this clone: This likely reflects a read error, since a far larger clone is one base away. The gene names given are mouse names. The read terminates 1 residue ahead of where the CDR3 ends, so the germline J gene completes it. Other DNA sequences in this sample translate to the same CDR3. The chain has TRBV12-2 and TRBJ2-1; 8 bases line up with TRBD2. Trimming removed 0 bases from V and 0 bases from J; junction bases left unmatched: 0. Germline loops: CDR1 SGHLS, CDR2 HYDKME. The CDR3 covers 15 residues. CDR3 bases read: TGTGCCAGCTCTCTCGGGGGGGCTAACTATGCTGAGCAGTTC. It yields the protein CASSLGGANYAEQF. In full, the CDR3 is CASSLGGANYAEQFF.

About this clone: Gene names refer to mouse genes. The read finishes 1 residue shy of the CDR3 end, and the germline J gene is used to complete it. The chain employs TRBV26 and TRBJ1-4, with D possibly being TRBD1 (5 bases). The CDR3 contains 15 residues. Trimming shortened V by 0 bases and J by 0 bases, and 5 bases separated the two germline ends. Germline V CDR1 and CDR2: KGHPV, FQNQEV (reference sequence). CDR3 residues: CASSLSRVSNERLFF. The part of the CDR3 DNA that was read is TGTGCCAGCAGTCTGTCCAGGGTTTCCAACGAAAGATTATTT.

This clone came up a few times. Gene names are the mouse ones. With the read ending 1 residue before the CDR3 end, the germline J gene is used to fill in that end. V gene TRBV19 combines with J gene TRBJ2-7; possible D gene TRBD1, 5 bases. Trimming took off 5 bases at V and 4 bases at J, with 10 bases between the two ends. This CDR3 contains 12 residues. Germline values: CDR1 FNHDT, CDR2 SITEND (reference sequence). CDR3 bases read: TGTGCCAGCAGCAGACAGAAATATGAACAGTAC. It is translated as CASSRQKYEQY. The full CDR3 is CASSRQKYEQYF.

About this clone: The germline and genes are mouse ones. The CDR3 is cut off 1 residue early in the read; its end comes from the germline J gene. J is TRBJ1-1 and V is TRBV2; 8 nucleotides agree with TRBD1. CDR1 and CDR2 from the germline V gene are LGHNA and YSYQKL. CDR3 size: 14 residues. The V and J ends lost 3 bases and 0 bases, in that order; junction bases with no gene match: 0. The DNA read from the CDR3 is TGTGCCAGCAGCCAGGGACAGGCAAACACAGAAGTCTTC. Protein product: CASSQGQANTEVF. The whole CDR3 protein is CASSQGQANTEVFF.